A few counts support the clone carrying this T cell receptor beta chain. Its antigen remains unknown. These data are taken from a study of vaccination and CD4 T cells after COVID-19. Study details: Control cultures, each given a CEFX pool, an HIV-1 Nef pool, or no peptide, were included.

Sequenced with the Oncomine TCR Beta short-read assay was DNA taken from cultured CD4+ T cells. MiXCR, applied by TCRdb to the PCR reads, yields one record per CDR3 protein. The sample contains some 10,000 distinct CDR3 sequences, around three fifths of which appear only once. Described treatment: roughly 11-day PBMC culture with coronavirus spike peptide pools or control peptides (ViraFEST assay). ViraFEST relied on peptide pools to expand antigen-specific T cells; the TCRs were sequenced afterward. Before Alpha, Beta and Delta appeared in the US, convalescents tested positive (March–December 2020). PBMC cultures, at roughly 2.2 million cells per well, received roughly 10 IU/ml IL-2 and roughly 9.4 ug/ml peptide pools. Trimming pared 3 bases from V and 1 base from J, leaving 12 bases between. The CDR3 length is 15 residues. Looked up from germline, CDR1 is MNHEY and CDR2 is SMNVEV (reference sequence).

The receptor was isolated from a human donor who had recovered from COVID-19. The rearrangement joins TRBV27 to TRBJ1-1, with no clear D. Sequences were obtained from CD4+ T cells from blood, cultured in vitro. Here the CDR3 reads CASSFSPWENTEAFF. The CDR3 DNA reads as TGTGCCAGCAGTTTCTCCCCATGGGAGAACACTGAAGCTTTCTTT.